These T cell receptor beta chains were read from a single sample in a study of cytomegalovirus exposure and HLA in healthy donors. Method: immunoSEQ multiplex PCR; TCRdb's copy keeps in-frame clones and lacks some. The top ten clones hold about 4% of a sample with over 250,000 clones, 86% of them seen once. Sequenced material: PBMCs. These receptors all come from a man aged 40-49 years in good health and CMV-seropositive. The CDR3 runs from the conserved cysteine through the conserved F or W. The order of the fields is V gene, D gene, clone size, J gene, CDR3 DNA, CDR3 protein. The D gene is left open where the match is weak. Clone size, where shown, is once, few, many, or a class for clones that have expanded.

TRBV7-9	TRBD1	NA	TRBJ2-7	TGTGCCAGCAGCTCTTCGGACAGGGGAGGCGTCGAGCAGTACTTC	CASSSSDRGGVEQYF
TRBV27	TRBD1	NA	TRBJ2-5	TGTGCCAGCAGTTTATCAGGGACAGCCCAAGGGACCCAGTACTTC	CASSLSGTAQGTQYF
TRBV2	TRBD1	NA	TRBJ1-4	TGTGCCAGCATCAGGAGGTCGGGACAGACTAATGAAAAACTGTTTTTT	CASIRRSGQTNEKLFF
TRBV5-5	NA	NA	TRBJ1-1	TGTGCCAGCAGCTTTTTGCCAGGCGGGACTGAAGCTTTCTTT	CASSFLPGGTEAFF
TRBV7-9	TRBD1	NA	TRBJ1-4	TGTTCCAGCAGCTTAGCACAGGGGGTTAATGAAAAACTGTTTTTT	CSSSLAQGVNEKLFF
TRBV7-9	NA	once	TRBJ1-2	TGTTCCAGCAGCTTAGGAAACGTGATCGGCTATGGCTACACCTTC	CSSSLGNVIGYGYTF
TRBV27	TRBD1	NA	TRBJ2-7	TGTGCCAGCACCAAAACCCCGGGACAGGGAGGAAGCTACGAGCAGTACTTC	CASTKTPGQGGSYEQYF
TRBV15	TRBD1	once	TRBJ1-6	TGTGCCACCAGCACGGGACAGGGCGATTCACCCCTCCACTTT	CATSTGQGDSPLHF
TRBV5-4	TRBD2	NA	TRBJ2-3	TGTGCCAGCAGCCTCCCTGGACTAGCTCCCACAGATACGCAGTATTTT	CASSLPGLAPTDTQYF
TRBV2	NA	few	TRBJ2-7	TGTGCCAGCAGTGACGGAGAGACAGGCTCCTACGAGCAGTACTTC	CASSDGETGSYEQYF
TRBV11-2	NA	NA	TRBJ2-7	TGTGCCAGCAGCGGGCGACTAGACCGCGAGCAGTACTTC	CASSGRLDREQYF
TRBV5-4	TRBD2	NA	TRBJ2-1	TGTGCCAGCAGCTTCGGACTAGCGGGGGACAATGAGCAGTTCTTC	CASSFGLAGDNEQFF
TRBV2	TRBD2	NA	TRBJ2-3	TGTGCCAGCCCCTCGGGGAGGGCAGATACGCAGTATTTT	CASPSGRADTQYF
TRBV5-1	NA	NA	TRBJ2-1	TGCGCCAGCGGGACAAGGGCCGCCAATGAGCAGTTCTTC	CASGTRAANEQFF
TRBV30	TRBD2	NA	TRBJ2-1	TGTGCCTGGGGTGGGTTGCTAGCGGGTGGGGATGAGCAGTTCTTC	CAWGGLLAGGDEQFF
TRBV19	NA	NA	TRBJ1-3	TGTGCCAGTAGTATGGGGAGCTCTGGAAACACCATATATTTT	CASSMGSSGNTIYF
TRBV16	TRBD1	NA	TRBJ2-7	TGTGCCAGCAGCCAAGCCCGCAGGACAGGACCCTACGAGCAGTACTTC	CASSQARRTGPYEQYF
TRBV2	NA	NA	TRBJ1-5	TGTGCCAGCAGTGACCCGGCAGGCGGGAATCAGCCCCAGCATTTT	CASSDPAGGNQPQHF
TRBV7-6	TRBD1	NA	TRBJ2-1	TGTGCCAGCAGCTTGAGAGGACAGGGCCATAATGAGCAGTTCTTC	CASSLRGQGHNEQFF
TRBV18	NA	NA	TRBJ2-5	TGTGCCAGCTCACCCCCTCCGAGCGAGACCCAGTACTTC	CASSPPPSETQYF
TRBV7-9	TRBD1	once	TRBJ2-5	TGTGCCAGCAGCTTAGGACAGGGGTCCTCAGAGACCCAGTACTTC	CASSLGQGSSETQYF
TRBV30	NA	NA	TRBJ1-3	TGTGCCTGGAGAGGACCCCAGGGCTTCGCGGGAAACACCATATATTTT	CAWRGPQGFAGNTIYF
TRBV29-1	TRBD2	NA	TRBJ2-5	TGCAGCGTTGTGACTAGCCGGGAGACCCAGTACTTC	CSVVTSRETQYF
TRBV25-1	NA	NA	TRBJ2-2	TGTGCCAGCAGTGACCAGGGTCGATATACCGGGGAGCTGTTTTTT	CASSDQGRYTGELFF
TRBV5-1	TRBD2	NA	TRBJ2-7	TGCGCCAGCAGCTTAGGACTAGCGGGAGTCTACGAGCAGTACTTC	CASSLGLAGVYEQYF
TRBV28	NA	NA	TRBJ2-7	TGTGCCAGCAGTGACGGGACACCCTTCTACGAGCAGTACTTC	CASSDGTPFYEQYF
TRBV6-5	TRBD2	NA	TRBJ2-7	TGTGCCAGCAGTTACGCTAGCGGGAGGGCCTACGAGCAGTACTTC	CASSYASGRAYEQYF
TRBV4-1	TRBD1	few	TRBJ2-1	TGCGCCAGCAGCCAGACGGGACAGGGGTACAATGAGCAGTTCTTC	CASSQTGQGYNEQFF
TRBV11-3	NA	NA	TRBJ2-2	TGTGCCAGCAGCTTAAGCCGAAACACCGGGGAGCTGTTTTTT	CASSLSRNTGELFF
TRBV5-1	TRBD1	few	TRBJ2-7	TGCGCCAGCAGCTTACAGGGGGTGGGGGCCCCCGACATCTACGAGCAGTACTTC	CASSLQGVGAPDIYEQYF
TRBV27	NA	few	TRBJ1-1	TGTGCCAGCAGTTTATTCCCCGGACTGGTGAACACTGAAGCTTTCTTT	CASSLFPGLVNTEAFF
TRBV5-6	NA	NA	TRBJ2-1	TGTGCCAGCAGCTTGGGGAGCTCCTACAATGAGCAGTTCTTC	CASSLGSSYNEQFF
TRBV7-3	NA	NA	TRBJ2-3	TGTGCCAGCAGCTTCCGCGGATCAGATACGCAGTATTTT	CASSFRGSDTQYF
TRBV5-1	TRBD1	NA	TRBJ2-5	TGCGCCAGCAGACTGACAGGGGGACAAGAGACCCAGTACTTC	CASRLTGGQETQYF
TRBV7-9	TRBD1	NA	TRBJ1-2	TGTGCCAGCAGCTCACAACAGGGGATCTATGGCTACACCTTC	CASSSQQGIYGYTF
TRBV18	TRBD1	NA	TRBJ2-3	TGTGCCAGCTCACCCCGCCAGGGGGCAGATACGCAGTATTTT	CASSPRQGADTQYF
TRBV5-1	TRBD2	NA	TRBJ2-3	TGCGCCAGCAGTAAATCACCGAGCGGGAGTGGTGAAGATACGCAGTATTTT	CASSKSPSGSGEDTQYF
TRBV5-6	TRBD1	few	TRBJ1-1	TGTGCCGGCGGACAGGGGGCTAGGATGGGTGAAGCTTTCTTT	CAGGQGARMGEAFF
TRBV2	TRBD2	NA	TRBJ2-5	TGTGCCAGCAGTGAAGAGAGGGGAGGGCCTTTAGAGACCCAGTACTTC	CASSEERGGPLETQYF
TRBV5-1	TRBD2	NA	TRBJ2-1	TGCGCCAGCAGCTTCCGCCCTGGGACTAGCACATACAATGAGCAGTTCTTC	CASSFRPGTSTYNEQFF